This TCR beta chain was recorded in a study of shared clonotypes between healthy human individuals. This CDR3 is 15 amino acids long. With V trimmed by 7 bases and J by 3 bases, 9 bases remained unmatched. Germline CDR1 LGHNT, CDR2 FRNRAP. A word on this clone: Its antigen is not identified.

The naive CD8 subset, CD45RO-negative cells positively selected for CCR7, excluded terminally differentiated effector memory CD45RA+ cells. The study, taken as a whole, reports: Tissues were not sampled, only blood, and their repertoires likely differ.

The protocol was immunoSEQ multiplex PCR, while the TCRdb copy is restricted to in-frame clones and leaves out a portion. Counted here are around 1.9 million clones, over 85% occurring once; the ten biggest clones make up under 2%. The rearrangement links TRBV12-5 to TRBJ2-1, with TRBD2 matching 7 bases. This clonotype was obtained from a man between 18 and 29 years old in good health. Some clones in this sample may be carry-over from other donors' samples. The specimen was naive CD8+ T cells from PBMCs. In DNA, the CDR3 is TGTGCTAGTGCCCCGACGGGGGGTCACTACAATGAGCAGTTCTTC. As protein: CASAPTGGHYNEQFF.